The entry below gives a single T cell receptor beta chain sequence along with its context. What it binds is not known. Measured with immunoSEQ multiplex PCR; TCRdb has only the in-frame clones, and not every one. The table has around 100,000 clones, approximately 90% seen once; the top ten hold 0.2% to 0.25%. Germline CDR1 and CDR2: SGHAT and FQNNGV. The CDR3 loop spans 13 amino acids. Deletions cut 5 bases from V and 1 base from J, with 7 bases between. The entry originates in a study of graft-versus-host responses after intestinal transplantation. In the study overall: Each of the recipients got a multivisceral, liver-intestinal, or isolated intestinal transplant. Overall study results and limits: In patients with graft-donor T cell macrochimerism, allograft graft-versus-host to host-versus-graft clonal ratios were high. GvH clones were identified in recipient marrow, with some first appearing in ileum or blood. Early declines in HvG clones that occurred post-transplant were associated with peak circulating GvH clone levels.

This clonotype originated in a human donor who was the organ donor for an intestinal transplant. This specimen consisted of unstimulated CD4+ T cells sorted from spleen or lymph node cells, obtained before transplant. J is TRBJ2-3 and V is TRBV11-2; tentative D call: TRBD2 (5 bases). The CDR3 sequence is CASSRAGTDTQYF. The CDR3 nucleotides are TGTGCCAGCAGCCGAGCGGGCACAGATACGCAGTATTTT.